This TCR beta chain derives from a study of response to subunit inactivated influenza vaccine. Study observations and caveats: With each seasonal influenza vaccination, the authors suggested, few new T cells are recruited.

Each CDR3 protein is one row after TCRdb ran MiXCR on the RT-PCR reads. In the table there are some 500,000 distinct CDR3 sequences, about 25% of which are singletons. To note about this clonotype: Its specificity is unknown.

The material sequenced was CD4+ T cells sorted from PBMCs, taken about 5 days after vaccination. This clonotype was sampled from a man between 50 and 59 years old who received an inactivated influenza vaccine.

CDR3 coding DNA: TGCGCCAGCAGCGTTAACAGGGTGGGGAACTATGGCTACACCTTC. This gives the protein CASSVNRVGNYGYTF. The rearrangement links TRBV5-1 to TRBJ1-2, with D possibly TRBD1 on 6 matching bases. CDR3 length: 15 amino acids. The germline gives CDR1 SGHRS, CDR2 YFSETQ. Trimming took 4 bases from V and 2 from J, leaving 15 bases between them.